This T cell receptor beta chain was recorded in a study of early T cells in non-severe SARS-CoV-2 infection. Study-wide background: From unsorted whole blood, bulk RNA was sequenced, and the chains remained unpaired.

Individual cDNA molecules carried attached unique molecular identifiers. TCRdb processed the 5' RACE reads anew with MiXCR; each CDR3 protein has one entry. The sample lists 63,000 or so distinct CDR3 sequences, 10% to 15% seen once, with around 6.3% in the top ten. Notes on the study in general: There was a bias toward anti-spike CD8 responses in VDJdb matching, which missed private and CD4 specificities.

The germline gives CDR1 SGDLS, CDR2 YYNGEE. The CDR3 is 14 residues long. V was pared by 4 bases and J by 4 bases, with 12 bases between. Worth noting for this clonotype: Its cognate antigen is unknown.

V and J are TRBV9 and TRBJ1-3; D remains ambiguous. The receptor was isolated from an adult who was a healthcare worker with PCR-confirmed SARS-CoV-2 infection or an uninfected control (not recorded which). The sequenced sample was whole blood. The CDR3 nucleotides read TGTGCCAGCAGCCCAGGATTTCCAGGAAACACCATATATTTT. Translating it yields CASSPGFPGNTIYF.